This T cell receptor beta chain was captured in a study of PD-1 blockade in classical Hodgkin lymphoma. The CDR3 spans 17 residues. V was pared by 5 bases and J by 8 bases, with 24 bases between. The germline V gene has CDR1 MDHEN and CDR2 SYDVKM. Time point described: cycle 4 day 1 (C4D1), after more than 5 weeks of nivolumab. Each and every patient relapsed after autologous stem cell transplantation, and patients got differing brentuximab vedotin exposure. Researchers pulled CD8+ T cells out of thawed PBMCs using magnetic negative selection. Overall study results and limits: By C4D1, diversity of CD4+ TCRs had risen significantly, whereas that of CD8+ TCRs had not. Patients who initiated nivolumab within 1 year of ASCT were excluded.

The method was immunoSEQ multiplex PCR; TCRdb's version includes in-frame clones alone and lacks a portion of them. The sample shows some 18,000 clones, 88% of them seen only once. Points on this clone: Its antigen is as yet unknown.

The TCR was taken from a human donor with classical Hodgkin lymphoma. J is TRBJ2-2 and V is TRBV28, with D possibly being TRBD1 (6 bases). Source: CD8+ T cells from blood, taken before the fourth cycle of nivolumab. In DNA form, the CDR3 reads TGTGCCAGCAGTATCCCCTCCGGACAGCCCTATGTGGGGGAGCTGTTTTTT. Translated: CASSIPSGQPYVGELFF.